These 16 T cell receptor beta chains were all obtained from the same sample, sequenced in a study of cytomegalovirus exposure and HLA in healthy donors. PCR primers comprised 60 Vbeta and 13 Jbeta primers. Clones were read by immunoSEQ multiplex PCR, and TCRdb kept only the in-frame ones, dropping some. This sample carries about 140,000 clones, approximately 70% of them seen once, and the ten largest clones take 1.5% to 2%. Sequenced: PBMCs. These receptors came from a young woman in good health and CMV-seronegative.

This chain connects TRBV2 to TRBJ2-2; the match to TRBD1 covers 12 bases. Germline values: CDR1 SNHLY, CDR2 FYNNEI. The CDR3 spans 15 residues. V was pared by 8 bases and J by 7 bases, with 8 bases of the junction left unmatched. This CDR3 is CASSGQGALGGELFF. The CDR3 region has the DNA TGTGCCAGCTCGGGACAGGGGGCTCTAGGCGGGGAGCTGTTTTTT.

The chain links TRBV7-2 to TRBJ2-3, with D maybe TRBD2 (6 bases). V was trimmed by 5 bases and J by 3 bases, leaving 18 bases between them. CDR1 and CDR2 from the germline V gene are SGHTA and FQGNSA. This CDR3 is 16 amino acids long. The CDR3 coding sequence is TGTGCCAGCAGCCCCAGGACGGCGGGGATGACAGATACGCAGTATTTT. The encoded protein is CASSPRTAGMTDTQYF.

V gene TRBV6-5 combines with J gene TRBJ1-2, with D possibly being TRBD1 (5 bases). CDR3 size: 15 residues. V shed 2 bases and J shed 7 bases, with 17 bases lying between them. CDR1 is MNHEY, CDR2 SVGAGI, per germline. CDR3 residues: CASSYLSGRSLGYTF. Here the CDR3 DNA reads TGTGCCAGCAGTTACCTTTCAGGGAGGAGCCTTGGCTACACCTTC.

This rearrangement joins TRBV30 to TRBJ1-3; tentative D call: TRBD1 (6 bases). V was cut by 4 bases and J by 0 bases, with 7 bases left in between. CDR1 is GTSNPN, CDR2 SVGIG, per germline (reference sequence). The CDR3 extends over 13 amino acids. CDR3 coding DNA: TGTGCCTGGACCAGGGGCTCTGGAAACACCATATATTTT. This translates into CAWTRGSGNTIYF.

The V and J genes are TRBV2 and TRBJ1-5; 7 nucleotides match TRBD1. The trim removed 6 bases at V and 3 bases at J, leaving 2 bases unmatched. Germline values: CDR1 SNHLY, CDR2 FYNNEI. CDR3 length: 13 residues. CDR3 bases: TGTGCCAGCAGGGGACAGTACAATCAGCCCCAGCATTTT. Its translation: CASRGQYNQPQHF.

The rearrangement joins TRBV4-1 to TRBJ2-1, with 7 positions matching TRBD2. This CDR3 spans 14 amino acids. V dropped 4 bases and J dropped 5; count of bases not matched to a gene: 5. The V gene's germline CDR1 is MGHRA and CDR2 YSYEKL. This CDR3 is CASSLGSGNNEQFF. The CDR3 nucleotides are TGCGCCAGCAGCCTGGGGAGCGGGAACAATGAGCAGTTCTTC.

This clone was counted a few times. The CDR3 region has the DNA TGTGCCAGCAGCTTCGGAGAGACCCAGTACTTC. Protein: CASSFGETQYF. The chain recombines TRBV5-6 with TRBJ2-5; the D is unclear. The CDR3 sequence is 11 residues long. The germline V gene encodes CDR1 SGHDT and CDR2 YYEEEE. V was cut by 2 bases and J by 4 bases, with 3 bases left in between. The whole variable domain, remainder taken from reference TRBV5-6 and TRBJ2-5, is DAGVTQSPTHLIKTRGQQVTLRCSPKSGHDTVSWYQQALGQGPQFIFQYYEEEERQRGNFPDRFSGHQFPNYSSELNVNALLLGDSALYLCASSFGETQYFGPGTRLLVL.

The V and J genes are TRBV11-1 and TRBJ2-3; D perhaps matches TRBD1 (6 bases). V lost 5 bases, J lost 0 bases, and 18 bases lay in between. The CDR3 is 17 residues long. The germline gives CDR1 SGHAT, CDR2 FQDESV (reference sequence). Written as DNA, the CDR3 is TGTGCCAGCAGCCTGCAAACAATAGGGGGAAGCACAGATACGCAGTATTTT. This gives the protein CASSLQTIGGSTDTQYF.

The CDR3 loop reads CASSLDQIRGTFF. The CDR3 nucleotides read TGTGCCAGCAGCTTAGATCAGATCCGGGGAACGTTCTTC. The rearrangement joins TRBV7-9 to TRBJ2-1, with D possibly TRBD2 on 5 matching bases. Germline CDR1 reads SEHNR; CDR2 reads FQNEAQ (reference sequence). V was shortened by 1 base and J by 15 bases, with 16 bases between the two germline ends. The CDR3 runs to 13 residues.

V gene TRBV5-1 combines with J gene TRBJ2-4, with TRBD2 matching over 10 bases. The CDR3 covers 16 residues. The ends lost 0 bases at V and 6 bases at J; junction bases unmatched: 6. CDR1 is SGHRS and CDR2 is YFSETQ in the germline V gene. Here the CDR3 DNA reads TGCGCCAGCAGCTTGGGGCTAGCGGGGGCGGGAAACATTCAGTACTTC. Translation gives CASSLGLAGAGNIQYF.

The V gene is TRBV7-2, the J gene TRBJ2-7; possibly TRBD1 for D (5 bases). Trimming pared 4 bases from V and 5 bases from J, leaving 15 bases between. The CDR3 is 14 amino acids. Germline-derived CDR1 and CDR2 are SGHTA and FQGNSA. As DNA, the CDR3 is TGTGCCAGCAGCTCGGGTCTACAGGCGGACGAGCAGTACTTC. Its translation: CASSSGLQADEQYF. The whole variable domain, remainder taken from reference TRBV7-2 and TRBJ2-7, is GAGVSQSPSNKVTEKGKDVELRCDPISGHTALYWYRQSLGQGLEFLIYFQGNSAPDKSGLPSDRFSAERTGGSVSTLTIQRTQQEDSAVYLCASSSGLQADEQYFGPGTRLTVT.

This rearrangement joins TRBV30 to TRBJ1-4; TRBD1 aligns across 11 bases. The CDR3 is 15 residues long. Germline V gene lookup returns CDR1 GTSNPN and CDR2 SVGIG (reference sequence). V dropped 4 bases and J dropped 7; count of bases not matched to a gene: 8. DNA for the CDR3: TGTGCCTGGAATGGTCGGGACAGGGGGAGTGAAAAACTGTTTTTT. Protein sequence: CAWNGRDRGSEKLFF.

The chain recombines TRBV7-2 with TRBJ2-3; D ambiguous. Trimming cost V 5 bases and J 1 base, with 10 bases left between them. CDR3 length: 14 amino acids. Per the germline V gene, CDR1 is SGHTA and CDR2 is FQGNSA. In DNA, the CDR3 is TGTGCCAGCAGCCGCCCTAGTCGCACAGATACGCAGTATTTT. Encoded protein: CASSRPSRTDTQYF.

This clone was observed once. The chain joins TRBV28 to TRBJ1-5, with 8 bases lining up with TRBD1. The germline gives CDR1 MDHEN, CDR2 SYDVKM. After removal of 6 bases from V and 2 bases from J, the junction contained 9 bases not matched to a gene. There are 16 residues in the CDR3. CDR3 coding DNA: TGTGCCAGCAGCTCCGGACAGGGTAGGGGCAATCAGCCCCAGCATTTT. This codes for CASSSGQGRGNQPQHF.

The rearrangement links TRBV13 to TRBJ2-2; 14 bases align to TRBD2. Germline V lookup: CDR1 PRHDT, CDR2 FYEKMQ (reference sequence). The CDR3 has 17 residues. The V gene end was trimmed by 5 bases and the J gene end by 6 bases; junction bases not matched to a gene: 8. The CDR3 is CASSRRTSGGMAGELFF. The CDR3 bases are TGTGCCAGCAGCCGCCGGACTAGCGGGGGGATGGCCGGGGAGCTGTTTTTT.

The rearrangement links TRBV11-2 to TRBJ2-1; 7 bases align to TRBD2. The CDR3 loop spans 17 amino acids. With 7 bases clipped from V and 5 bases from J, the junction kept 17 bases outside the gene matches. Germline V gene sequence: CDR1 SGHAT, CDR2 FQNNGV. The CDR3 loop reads CASIRGAGRGSNNEQFF. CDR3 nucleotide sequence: TGTGCCAGCATCCGAGGGGCCGGGCGCGGGAGTAACAATGAGCAGTTCTTC.